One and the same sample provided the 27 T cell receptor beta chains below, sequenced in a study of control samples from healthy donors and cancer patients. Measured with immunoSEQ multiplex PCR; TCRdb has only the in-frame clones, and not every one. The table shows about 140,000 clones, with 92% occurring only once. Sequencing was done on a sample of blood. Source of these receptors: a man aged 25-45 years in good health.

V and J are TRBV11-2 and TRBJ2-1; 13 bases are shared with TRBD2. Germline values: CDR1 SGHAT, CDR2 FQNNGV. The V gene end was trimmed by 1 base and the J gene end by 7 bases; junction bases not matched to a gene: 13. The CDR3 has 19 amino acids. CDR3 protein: CASSLVSDGLAGVRNEQFF. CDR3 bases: TGTGCCAGCAGCTTAGTAAGCGACGGACTAGCGGGAGTTAGGAATGAGCAGTTCTTC.

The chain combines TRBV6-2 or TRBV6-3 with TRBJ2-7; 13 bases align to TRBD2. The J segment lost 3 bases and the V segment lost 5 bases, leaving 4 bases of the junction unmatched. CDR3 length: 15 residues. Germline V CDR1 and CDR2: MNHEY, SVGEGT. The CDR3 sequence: CASSAGLAGYYEQYF. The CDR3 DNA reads TGTGCCAGCAGTGCGGGACTAGCGGGGTACTACGAGCAGTACTTC.

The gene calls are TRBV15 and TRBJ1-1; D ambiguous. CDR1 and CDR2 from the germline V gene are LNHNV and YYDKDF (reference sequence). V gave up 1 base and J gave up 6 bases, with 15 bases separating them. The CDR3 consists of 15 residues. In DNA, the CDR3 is TGTGCCACCAGCAGAGTTCGAGAAGACTTGGCTGAAGCTTTCTTT. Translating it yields CATSRVREDLAEAFF.

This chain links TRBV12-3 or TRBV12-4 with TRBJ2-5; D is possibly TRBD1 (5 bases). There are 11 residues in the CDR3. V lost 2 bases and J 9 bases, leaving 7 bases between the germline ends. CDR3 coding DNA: TGTGCCAGCAGTTTATTACAGGCCCAGTACTTC. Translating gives CASSLLQAQYF.

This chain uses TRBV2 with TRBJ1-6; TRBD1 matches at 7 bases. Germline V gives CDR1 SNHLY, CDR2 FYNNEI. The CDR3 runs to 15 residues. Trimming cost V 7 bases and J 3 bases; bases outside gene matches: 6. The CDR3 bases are TGTGCCAGCAAACGACAGGGTGGCTATAATTCACCCCTCCACTTT. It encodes CASKRQGGYNSPLHF.

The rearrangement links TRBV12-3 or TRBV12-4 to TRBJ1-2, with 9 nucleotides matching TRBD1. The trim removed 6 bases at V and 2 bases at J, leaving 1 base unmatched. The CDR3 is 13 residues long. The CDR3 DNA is TGTGCCAGCAGAGGACAGGGGAACTATGGCTACACCTTC. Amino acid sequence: CASRGQGNYGYTF.

The CDR3 reads CASIPSGRGTDTQYF. The CDR3 DNA reads as TGTGCCTCCATCCCTAGCGGGAGAGGGACAGATACGCAGTATTTT. The V call is TRBV30, the J call TRBJ2-3, with 10 bases fitting TRBD2. The CDR3 length is 15 residues. Germline CDR1 is GTSNPN and CDR2 is SVGIG (reference sequence). Unmatched junction bases numbered 10, after V lost 7 bases and J lost 3 bases.

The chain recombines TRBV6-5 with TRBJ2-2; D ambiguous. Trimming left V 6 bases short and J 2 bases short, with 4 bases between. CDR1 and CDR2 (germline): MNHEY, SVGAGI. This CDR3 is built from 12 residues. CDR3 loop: CASSHNTGELFF. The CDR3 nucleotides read TGTGCCAGCAGCCACAACACCGGGGAGCTGTTTTTT.

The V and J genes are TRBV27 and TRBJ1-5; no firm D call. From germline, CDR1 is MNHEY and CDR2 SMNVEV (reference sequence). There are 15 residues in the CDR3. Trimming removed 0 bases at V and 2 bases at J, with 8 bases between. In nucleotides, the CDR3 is TGTGCCAGCAGTTTATCTTGGACTCGCAATCAGCCCCAGCATTTT. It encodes CASSLSWTRNQPQHF.

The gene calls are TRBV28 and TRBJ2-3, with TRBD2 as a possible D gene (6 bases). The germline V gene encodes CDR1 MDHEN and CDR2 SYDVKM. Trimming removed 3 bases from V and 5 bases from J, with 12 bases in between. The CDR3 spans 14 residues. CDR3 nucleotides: TGTGCCAGCAGTTTGACGGGGGTTGGAGATACGCAGTATTTT. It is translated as CASSLTGVGDTQYF.

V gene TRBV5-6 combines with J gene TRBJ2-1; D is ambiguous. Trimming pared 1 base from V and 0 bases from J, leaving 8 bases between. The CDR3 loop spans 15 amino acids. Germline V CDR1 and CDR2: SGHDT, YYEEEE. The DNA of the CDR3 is TGTGCCAGCAGCTTGCCGGATAGCTCCTACAATGAGCAGTTCTTC. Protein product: CASSLPDSSYNEQFF.

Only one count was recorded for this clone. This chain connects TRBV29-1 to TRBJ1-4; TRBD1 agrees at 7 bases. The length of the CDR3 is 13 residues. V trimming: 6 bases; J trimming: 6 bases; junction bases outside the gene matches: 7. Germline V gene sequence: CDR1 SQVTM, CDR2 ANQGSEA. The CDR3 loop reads CSVLDRVDEKLFF. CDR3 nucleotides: TGCAGCGTCCTCGACAGGGTGGATGAAAAACTGTTTTTT. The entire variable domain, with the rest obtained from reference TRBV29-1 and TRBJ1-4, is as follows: SAVISQKPSRDICQRGTSLTIQCQVDSQVTMMFWYRQQPGQSLTLIATANQGSEATYESGFVIDKFPISRPNLTFSTLTVSNMSPEDSSIYLCSVLDRVDEKLFFGSGTQLSVL.

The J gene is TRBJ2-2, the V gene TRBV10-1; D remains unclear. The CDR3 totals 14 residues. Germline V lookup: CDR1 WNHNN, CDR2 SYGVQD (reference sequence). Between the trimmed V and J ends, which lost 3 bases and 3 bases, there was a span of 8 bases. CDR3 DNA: TGCGCCAGCAGTGACGACACCTACACCGGGGAGCTGTTTTTT. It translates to CASSDDTYTGELFF.

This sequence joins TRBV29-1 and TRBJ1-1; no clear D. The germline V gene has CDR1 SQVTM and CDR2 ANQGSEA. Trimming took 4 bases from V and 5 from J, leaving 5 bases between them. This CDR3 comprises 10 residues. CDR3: CSVVTTEAFF. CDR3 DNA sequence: TGCAGCGTTGTGACGACTGAAGCTTTCTTT.

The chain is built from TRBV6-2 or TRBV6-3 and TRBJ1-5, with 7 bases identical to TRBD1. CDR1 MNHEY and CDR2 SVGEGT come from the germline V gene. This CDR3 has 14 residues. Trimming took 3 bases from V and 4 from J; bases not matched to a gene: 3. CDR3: CASSYGTENQPQHF. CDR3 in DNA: TGTGCCAGCAGTTATGGGACAGAAAATCAGCCCCAGCATTTT.

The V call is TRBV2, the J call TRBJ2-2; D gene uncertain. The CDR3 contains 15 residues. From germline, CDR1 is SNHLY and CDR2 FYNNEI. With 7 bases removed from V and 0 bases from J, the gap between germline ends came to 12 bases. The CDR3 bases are TGTGCCAGCAATATAGACGGTTCGAACACCGGGGAGCTGTTTTTT. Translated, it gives CASNIDGSNTGELFF.

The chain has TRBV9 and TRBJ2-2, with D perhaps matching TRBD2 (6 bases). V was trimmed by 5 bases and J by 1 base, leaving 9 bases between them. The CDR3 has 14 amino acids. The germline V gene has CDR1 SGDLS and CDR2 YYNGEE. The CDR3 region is CASSVGLNTGELFF. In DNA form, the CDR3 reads TGTGCCAGCAGTGTGGGACTGAACACCGGGGAGCTGTTTTTT.

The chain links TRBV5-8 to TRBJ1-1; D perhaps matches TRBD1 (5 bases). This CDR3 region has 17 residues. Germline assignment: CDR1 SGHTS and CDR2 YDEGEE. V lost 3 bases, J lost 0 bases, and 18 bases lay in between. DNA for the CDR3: TGTGCCAGCAGCTCGCTGCATTCGGGACGCTTGAACACTGAAGCTTTCTTT. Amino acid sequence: CASSSLHSGRLNTEAFF.

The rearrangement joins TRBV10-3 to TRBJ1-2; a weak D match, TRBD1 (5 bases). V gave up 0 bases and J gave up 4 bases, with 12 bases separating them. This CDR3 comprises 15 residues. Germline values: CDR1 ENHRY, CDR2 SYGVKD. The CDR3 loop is CAISESGLTAYGYTF. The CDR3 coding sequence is TGTGCCATCAGTGAGTCGGGACTCACGGCCTATGGCTACACCTTC.

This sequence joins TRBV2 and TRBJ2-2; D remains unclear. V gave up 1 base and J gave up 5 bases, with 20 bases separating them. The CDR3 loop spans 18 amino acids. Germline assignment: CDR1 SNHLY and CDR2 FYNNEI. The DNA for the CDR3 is TGTGCCAGCAGTGAAGTGTGGTTGGGGTCAGAAGTTACCGGGGAGCTGTTTTTT. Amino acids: CASSEVWLGSEVTGELFF.

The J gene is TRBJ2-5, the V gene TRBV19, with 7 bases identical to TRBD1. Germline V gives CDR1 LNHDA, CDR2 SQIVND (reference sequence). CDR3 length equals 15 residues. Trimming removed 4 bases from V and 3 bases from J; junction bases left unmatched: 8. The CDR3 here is CASSTYRGSKETQYF. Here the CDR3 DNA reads TGTGCCAGTAGTACCTACAGGGGATCGAAAGAGACCCAGTACTTC. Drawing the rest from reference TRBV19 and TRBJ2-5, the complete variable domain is DGGITQSPKYLFRKEGQNVTLSCEQNLNHDAMYWYRQDPGQGLRLIYYSQIVNDFQKGDIAEGYSVSREKKESFPLTVTSAQKNPTAFYLCASSTYRGSKETQYFGPGTRLLVL.

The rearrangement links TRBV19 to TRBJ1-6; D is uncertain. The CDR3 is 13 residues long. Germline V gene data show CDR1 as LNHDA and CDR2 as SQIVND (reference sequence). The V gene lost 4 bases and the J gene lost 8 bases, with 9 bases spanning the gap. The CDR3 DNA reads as TGTGCCAGTAGTAGGGCACTGGATTCACCCCTCCACTTT. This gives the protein CASSRALDSPLHF.

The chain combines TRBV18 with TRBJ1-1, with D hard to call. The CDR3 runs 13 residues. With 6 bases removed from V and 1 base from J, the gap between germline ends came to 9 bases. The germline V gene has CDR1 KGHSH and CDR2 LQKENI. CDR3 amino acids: CASSSDQNTEAFF. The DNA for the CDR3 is TGTGCCAGCTCTTCCGACCAGAACACTGAAGCTTTCTTT.

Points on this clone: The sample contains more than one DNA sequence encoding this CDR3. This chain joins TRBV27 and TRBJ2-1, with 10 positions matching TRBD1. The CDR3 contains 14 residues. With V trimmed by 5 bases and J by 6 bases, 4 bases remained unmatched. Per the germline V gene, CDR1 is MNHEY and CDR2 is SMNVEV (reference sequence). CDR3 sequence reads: CASSIRTGGNEQFF. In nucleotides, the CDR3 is TGTGCCAGCAGTATCCGGACAGGGGGCAATGAGCAGTTCTTC.

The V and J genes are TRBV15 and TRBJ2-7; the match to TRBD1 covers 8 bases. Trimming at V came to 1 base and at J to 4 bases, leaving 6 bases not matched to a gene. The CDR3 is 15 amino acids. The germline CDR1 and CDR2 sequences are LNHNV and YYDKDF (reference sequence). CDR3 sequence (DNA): TGTGCCACCAGCAGAGTATCAGGGGGCTTATACGAGCAGTACTTC. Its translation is CATSRVSGGLYEQYF.

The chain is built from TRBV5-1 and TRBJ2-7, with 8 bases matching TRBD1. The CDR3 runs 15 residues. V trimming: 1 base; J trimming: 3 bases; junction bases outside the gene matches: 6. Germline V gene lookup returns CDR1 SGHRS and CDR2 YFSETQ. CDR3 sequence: CASSLLAGGVYEQYF. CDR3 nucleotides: TGCGCCAGCAGCTTGTTGGCAGGGGGCGTCTACGAGCAGTACTTC.

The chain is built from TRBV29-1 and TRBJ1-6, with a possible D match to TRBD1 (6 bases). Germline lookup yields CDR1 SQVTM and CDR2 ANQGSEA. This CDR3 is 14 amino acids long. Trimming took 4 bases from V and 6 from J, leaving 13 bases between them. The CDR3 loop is CSVGPDRCNSPLHF. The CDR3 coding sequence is TGCAGCGTTGGCCCGGACAGATGTAATTCACCCCTCCACTTT.